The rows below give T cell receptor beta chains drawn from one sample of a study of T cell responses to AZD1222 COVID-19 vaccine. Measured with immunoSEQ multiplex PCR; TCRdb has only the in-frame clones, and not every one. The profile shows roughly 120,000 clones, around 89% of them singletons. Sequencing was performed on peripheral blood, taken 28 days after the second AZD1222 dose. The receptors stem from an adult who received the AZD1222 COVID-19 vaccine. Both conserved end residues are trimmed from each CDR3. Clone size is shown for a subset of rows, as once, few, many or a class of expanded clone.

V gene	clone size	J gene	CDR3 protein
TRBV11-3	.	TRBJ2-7	ASSLGRPSYEQY
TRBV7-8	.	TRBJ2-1	ASSASGSMSYNEQF
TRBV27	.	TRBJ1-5	ASSLRDSNQPQH
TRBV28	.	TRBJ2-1	ASRIPSAYNEQF
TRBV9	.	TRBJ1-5	ASSVGGAGNQPQH
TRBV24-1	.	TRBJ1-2	ATSPGSYGYT
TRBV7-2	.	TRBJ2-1	ASDLRGLAGGPGYNEQF
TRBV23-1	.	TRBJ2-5	ASSQSSSPFPQETQY
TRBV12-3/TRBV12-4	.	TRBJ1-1	ATSGGMNTEAF
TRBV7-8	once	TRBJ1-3	ASSLPEGDGNTIY
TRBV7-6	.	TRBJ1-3	ASSLTVTSGNTIY
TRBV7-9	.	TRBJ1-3	ASSPTPVQYISGNTIY
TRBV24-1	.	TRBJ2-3	ATSDFADTQY
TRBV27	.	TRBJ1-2	ASSLGQGPYGYT
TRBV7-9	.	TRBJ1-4	ASSLGWGNEKLF
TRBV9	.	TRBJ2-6	ASSKTRLSGANVLT
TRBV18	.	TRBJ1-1	ASSPDRLEAF
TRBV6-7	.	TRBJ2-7	ASSPRQGCAYEQY
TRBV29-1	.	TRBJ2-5	SVGREGETQY
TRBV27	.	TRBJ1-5	ASSLRDSYNQPQH
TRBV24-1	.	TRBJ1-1	ATSDPGQLNTEAF
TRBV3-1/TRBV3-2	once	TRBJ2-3	ASSLRIPGLAGATSNTDTQY
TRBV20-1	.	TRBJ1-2	SASKTGYSNYGYT
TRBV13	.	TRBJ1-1	ASSNPFTEAF
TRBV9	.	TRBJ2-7	ASSVEAPSSYEQY
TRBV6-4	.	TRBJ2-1	ASSVGGSGNEQF
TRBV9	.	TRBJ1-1	ASSVQTNTEAF
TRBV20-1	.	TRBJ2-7	SASSQVNSYEQY
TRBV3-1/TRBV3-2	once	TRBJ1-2	ASSQVLQGNYGYT
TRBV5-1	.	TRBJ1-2	ASSLRLRDYGYT
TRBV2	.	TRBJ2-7	ASSRDLAGDYEQY
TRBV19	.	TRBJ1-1	ASTVWGAGQGNTEAF
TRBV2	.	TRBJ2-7	ASSWDRSYEQY
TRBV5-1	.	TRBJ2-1	ASSGDSGTVYNEQF
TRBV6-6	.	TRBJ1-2	ASSRRGYRDISKGYT
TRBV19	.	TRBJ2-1	ASSIGLAFYNEQF
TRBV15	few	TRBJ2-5	ATSRDRVHVGTQY
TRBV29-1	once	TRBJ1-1	SVRWTNLDTEAF
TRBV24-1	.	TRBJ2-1	ATSDPGGKQF
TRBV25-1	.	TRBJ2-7	ASQVDRGAYEQY
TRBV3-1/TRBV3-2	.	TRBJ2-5	ASSPRQGTQY
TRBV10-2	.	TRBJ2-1	ASSDRTEHNEQF
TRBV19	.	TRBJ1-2	ASIGQFYGYT
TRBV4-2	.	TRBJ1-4	ASSQDRGATNEKLF
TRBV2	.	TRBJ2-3	ASGDVGSGKTDTQY
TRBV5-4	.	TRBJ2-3	ASSLDRSGHPGSSTDTQY
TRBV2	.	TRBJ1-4	ASSESGHLF